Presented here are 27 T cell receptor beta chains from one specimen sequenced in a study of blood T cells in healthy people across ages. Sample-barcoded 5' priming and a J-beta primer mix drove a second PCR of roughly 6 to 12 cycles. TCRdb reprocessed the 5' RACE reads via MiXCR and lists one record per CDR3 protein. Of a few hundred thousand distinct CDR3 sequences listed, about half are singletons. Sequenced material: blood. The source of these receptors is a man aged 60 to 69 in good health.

The CDR3 region has the DNA TGCGCCAGCAGTGGACAGGGGGCTCGGTACAATGAGCAGTTCTTC. Residues: CASSGQGARYNEQFF. J is TRBJ2-1 and V is TRBV10-2; 10 nucleotides align to TRBD1. V gave up 4 bases and J gave up 4 bases; unmatched junction bases: 4. This CDR3 spans 15 amino acids. Germline V CDR1 and CDR2: WSHSY, SAAADI.

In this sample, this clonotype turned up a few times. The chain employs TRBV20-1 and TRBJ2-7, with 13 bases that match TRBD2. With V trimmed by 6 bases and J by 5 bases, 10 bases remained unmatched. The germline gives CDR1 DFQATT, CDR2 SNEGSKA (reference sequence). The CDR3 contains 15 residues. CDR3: CSALRGTSGTDEQYF. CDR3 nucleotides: TGCAGTGCCCTCCGGGGGACTAGCGGGACCGACGAGCAGTACTTC.

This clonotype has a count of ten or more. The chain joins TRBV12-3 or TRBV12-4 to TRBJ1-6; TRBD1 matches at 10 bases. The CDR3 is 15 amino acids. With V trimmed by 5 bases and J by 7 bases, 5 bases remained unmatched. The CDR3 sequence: CASSQVGQGNSPLHF. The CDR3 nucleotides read TGTGCCAGCAGTCAGGTGGGACAGGGGAATTCACCCCTCCACTTT.

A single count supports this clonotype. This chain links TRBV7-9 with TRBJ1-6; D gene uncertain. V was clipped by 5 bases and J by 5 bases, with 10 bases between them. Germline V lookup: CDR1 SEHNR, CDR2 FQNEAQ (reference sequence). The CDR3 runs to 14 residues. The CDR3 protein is CASSVWGDNSPLHF. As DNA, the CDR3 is TGTGCCAGCAGCGTCTGGGGTGATAATTCACCCCTCCACTTT. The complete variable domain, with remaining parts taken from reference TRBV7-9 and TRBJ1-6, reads DTGVSQNPRHKITKRGQNVTFRCDPISEHNRLYWYRQTLGQGPEFLTYFQNEAQLEKSRLLSDRFSAERPKGSFSTLEIQRTEQGDSAMYLCASSVWGDNSPLHFGNGTRLTVT.

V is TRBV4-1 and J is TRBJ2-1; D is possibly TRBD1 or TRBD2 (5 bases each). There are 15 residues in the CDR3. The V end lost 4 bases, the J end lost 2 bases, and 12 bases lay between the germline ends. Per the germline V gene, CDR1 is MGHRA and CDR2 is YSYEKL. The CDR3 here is CASSRGESPYNEQFF. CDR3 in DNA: TGCGCCAGCAGCCGAGGGGAGAGCCCCTACAATGAGCAGTTCTTC.

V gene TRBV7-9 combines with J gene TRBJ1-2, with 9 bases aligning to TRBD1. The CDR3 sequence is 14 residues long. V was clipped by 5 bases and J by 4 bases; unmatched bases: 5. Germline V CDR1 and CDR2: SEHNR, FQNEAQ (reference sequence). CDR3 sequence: CASSAGQGLYGYTF. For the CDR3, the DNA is TGTGCCAGCAGCGCGGGACAGGGCCTCTATGGCTACACCTTC.

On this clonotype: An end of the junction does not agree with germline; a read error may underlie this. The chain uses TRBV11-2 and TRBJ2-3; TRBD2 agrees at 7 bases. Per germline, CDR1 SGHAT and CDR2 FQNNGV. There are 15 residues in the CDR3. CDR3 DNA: TGTGCCAGCAGCTTACTGCGGGGGAGCACAGGTACGCAGTATTTT. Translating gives CASSLLRGSTGTQYF.

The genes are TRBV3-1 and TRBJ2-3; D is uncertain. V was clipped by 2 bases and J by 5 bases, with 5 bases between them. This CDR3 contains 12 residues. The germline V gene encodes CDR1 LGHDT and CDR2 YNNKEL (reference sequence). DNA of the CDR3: TGTGCCAGCAGCCAACACGGAGATACGCAGTATTTT. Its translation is CASSQHGDTQYF.

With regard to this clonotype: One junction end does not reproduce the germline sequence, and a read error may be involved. In DNA form, the CDR3 reads TGCGCCAACAGCGACGCAGGGGGCTCTGGGGCCAACGTCCTGGCTTTC. It translates to CANSDAGGSGANVLAF. This chain connects TRBV5-1 to TRBJ2-6, with 8 bases that match TRBD1. CDR3 length equals 16 residues. CDR1 is SGHRS, CDR2 YFSETQ, per germline.

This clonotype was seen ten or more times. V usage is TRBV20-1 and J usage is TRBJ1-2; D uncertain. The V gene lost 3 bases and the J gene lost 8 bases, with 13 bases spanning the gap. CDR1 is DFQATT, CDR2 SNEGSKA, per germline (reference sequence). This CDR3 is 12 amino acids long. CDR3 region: CSASVREEGYTF. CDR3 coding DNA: TGCAGTGCTAGTGTACGGGAGGAGGGCTACACCTTC.

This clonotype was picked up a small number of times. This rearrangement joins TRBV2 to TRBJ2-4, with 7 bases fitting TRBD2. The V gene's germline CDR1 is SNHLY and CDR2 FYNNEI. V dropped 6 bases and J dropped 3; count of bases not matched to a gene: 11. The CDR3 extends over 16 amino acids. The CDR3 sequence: CASSPPGLRDKNIQYF. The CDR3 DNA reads TGTGCCAGCAGCCCCCCGGGACTACGGGACAAAAACATTCAGTACTTC.

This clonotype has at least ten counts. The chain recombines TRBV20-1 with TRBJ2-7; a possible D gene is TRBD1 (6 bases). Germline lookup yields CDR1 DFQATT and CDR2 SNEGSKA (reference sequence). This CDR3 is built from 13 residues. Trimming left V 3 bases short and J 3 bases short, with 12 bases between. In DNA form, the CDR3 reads TGCAGTGCTAGGAGAACAGGGAGCTACGAGCAGTACTTC. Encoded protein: CSARRTGSYEQYF.

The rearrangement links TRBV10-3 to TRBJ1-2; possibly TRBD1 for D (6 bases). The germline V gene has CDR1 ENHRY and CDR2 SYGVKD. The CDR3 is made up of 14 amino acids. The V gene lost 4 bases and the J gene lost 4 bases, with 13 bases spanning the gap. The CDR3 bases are TGTGCCATCAGTGTGGGACAAGACACCTATGGCTACACCTTC. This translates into CAISVGQDTYGYTF.

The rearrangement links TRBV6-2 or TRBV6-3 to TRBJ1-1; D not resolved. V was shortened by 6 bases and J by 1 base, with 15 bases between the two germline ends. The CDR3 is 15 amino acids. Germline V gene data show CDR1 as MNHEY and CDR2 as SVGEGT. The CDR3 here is CASSPPVTENTEAFF. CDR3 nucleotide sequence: TGTGCCAGCAGCCCCCCGGTAACAGAGAACACTGAAGCTTTCTTT.

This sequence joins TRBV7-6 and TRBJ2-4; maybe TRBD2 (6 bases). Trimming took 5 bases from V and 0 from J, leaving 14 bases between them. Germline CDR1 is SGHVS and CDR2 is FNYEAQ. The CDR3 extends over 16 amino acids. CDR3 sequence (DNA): TGTGCCAGCAGCCCCGGTGGTAGCGGAGCCAAAAACATTCAGTACTTC. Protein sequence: CASSPGGSGAKNIQYF.

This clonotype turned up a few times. CDR3 sequence (DNA): TGTGCCAGCAGCTGGGGGGCGGGCAATGAGCAGTTCTTC. This translates into CASSWGAGNEQFF. The chain recombines TRBV7-2 with TRBJ2-1, with D perhaps TRBD1 or TRBD2 (6 bases each). V lost 4 bases to trimming and J lost 6 bases, with 10 bases between them. Germline V lookup: CDR1 SGHTA, CDR2 FQGNSA. The CDR3 is 13 residues long.

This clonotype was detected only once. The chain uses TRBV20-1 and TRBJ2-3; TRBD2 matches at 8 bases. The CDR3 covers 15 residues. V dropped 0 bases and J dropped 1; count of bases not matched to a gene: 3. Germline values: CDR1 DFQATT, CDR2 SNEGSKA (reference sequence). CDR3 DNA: TGCAGTGCTAGAGATCCAGCGGGGGGCACAGATACGCAGTATTTT. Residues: CSARDPAGGTDTQYF.

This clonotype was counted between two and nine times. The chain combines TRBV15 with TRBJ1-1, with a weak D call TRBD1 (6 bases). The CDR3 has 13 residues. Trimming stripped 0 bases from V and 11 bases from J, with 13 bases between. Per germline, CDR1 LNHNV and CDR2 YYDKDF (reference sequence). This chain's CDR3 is CATSRDRGWEAFF. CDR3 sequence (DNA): TGTGCCACCAGCAGAGACAGGGGATGGGAGGCTTTCTTT. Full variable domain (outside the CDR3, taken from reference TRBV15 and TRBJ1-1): DAMVIQNPRYQVTQFGKPVTLSCSQTLNHNVMYWYQQKSSQAPKLLFHYYDKDFNNEADTPDNFQSRRPNTSFCFLDIRSPGLGDTAMYLCATSRDRGWEAFFGQGTRLTVV.

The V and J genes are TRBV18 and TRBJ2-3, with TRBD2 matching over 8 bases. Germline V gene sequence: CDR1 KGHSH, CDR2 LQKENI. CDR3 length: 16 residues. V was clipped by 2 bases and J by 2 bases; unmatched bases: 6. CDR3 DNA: TGTGCCAGCTCACCAAGAAGCGGGGGACCCACAGATACGCAGTATTTT. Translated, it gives CASSPRSGGPTDTQYF.

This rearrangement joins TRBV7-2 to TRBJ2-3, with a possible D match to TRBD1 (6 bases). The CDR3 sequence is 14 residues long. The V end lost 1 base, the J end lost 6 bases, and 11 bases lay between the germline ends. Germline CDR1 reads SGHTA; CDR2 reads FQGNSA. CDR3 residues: CASSLDGQGDTQYF. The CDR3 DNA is TGTGCCAGCAGCTTAGATGGGCAGGGGGATACGCAGTATTTT.

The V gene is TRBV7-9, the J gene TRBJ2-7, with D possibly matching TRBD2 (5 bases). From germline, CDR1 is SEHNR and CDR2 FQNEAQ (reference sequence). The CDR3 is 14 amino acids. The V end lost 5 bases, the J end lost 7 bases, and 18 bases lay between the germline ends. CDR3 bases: TGTGCCAGCAGCCCCCAGACCCTAACGGGGGAGCAGTACTTC. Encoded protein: CASSPQTLTGEQYF.

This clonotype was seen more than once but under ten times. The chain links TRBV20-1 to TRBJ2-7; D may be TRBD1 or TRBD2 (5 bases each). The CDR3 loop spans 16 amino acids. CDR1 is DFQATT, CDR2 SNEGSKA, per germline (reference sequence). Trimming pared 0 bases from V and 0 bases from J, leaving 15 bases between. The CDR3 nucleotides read TGCAGTGCTAGAGATCTGGGGGAAGGTAGCTCCTACGAGCAGTACTTC. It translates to CSARDLGEGSSYEQYF.

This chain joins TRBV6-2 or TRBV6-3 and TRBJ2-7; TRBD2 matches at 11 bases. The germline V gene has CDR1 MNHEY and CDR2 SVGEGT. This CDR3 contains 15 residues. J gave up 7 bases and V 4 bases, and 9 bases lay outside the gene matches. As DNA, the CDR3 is TGTGCCAGCAGTTCGGGACTAGCGGCGGCTAATGAGCAGTACTTC. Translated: CASSSGLAAANEQYF.

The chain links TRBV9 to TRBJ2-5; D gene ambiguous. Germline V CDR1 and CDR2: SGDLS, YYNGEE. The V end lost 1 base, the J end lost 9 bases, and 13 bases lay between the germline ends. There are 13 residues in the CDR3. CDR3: CASSVRAGSPQYF. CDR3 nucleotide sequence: TGTGCCAGCAGCGTAAGGGCCGGGTCCCCCCAGTACTTC.

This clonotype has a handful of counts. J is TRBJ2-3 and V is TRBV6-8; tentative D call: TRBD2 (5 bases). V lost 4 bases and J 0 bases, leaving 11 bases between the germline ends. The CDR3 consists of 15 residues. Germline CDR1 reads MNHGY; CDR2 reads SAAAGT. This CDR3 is CASSLDCSSTDTQYF. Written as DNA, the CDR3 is TGTGCCAGCAGTTTGGACTGTTCTAGCACAGATACGCAGTATTTT.

This chain's CDR3 is CSASQGSGSPLHF. The CDR3 DNA is TGCAGTGCTAGTCAGGGGAGCGGTTCACCCCTCCACTTT. This rearrangement joins TRBV20-1 to TRBJ1-6; D is perhaps TRBD1 (6 bases). V was pared by 3 bases and J by 9 bases, with 12 bases between. The CDR3 sequence is 13 residues long. Per germline, CDR1 DFQATT and CDR2 SNEGSKA (reference sequence).

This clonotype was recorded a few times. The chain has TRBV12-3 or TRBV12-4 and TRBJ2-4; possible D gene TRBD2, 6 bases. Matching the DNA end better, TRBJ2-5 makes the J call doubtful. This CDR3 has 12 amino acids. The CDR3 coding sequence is TGTGCCAGCACCGCGGGGCCAGGGACCCAGTACTTC. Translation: CASTAGPGTQYF.